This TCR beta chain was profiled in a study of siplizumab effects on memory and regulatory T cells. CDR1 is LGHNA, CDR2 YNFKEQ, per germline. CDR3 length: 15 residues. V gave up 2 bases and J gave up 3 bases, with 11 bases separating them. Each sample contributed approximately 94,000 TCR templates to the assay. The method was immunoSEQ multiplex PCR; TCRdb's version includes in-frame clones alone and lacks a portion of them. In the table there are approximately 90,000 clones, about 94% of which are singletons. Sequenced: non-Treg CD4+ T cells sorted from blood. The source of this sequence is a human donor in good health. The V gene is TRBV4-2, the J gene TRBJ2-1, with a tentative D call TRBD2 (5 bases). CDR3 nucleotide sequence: TGTGCCAGCAGCCAATTTAGAGCGGACTACAATGAGCAGTTCTTC. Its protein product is CASSQFRADYNEQFF.